Below are 3 T cell receptor beta chains sequenced from a single sample in a study of control samples from healthy donors and cancer patients. The method was immunoSEQ multiplex PCR; TCRdb's version includes in-frame clones alone and lacks a portion of them. The table lists approximately 100,000 clones, over 85% of them singletons, with approximately 3% in the top ten. Material for sequencing was blood. Receptor source: a human donor in good health. The donor label of this sample is uncertain.

V and J are TRBV3-1 (or the pseudogene TRBV3-2) and TRBJ2-1; D is ambiguous. Germline V gives CDR1 LGHDT, CDR2 YNNKEL (reference sequence). V was cut by 1 base and J by 1 base, with 8 bases left in between. The CDR3 loop spans 15 amino acids. The CDR3 region has the DNA TGTGCCAGCAGCCAAGGGACGATTTCCTACAATGAGCAGTTCTTC. Its protein is CASSQGTISYNEQFF.

This rearrangement joins TRBV5-1 to TRBJ1-1; 8 bases match TRBD1. V lost 4 bases, J lost 2 bases, and 4 bases stayed unmatched. Germline CDR1 and CDR2: SGHRS and YFSETQ. The CDR3 totals 14 residues. CDR3 protein: CASSTGQGNTEAFF. The CDR3 bases are TGCGCCAGCAGCACAGGACAGGGAAACACTGAAGCTTTCTTT. The complete variable domain, with remaining parts taken from reference TRBV5-1 and TRBJ1-1, reads KAGVTQTPRYLIKTRGQQVTLSCSPISGHRSVSWYQQTPGQGLQFLFEYFSETQRNKGNFPGRFSGRQFSNSRSEMNVSTLELGDSALYLCASSTGQGNTEAFFGQGTRLTVV.

J is TRBJ2-5 and V is TRBV6-5; TRBD2 might be the D (6 bases). The germline V gene encodes CDR1 MNHEY and CDR2 SVGAGI. Trimming removed 6 bases at V and 5 bases at J, with 16 bases between. This CDR3 region has 14 residues. The CDR3 coding sequence is TGTGCCAGCAGACTAGCTAGGGGCAGGGAGACCCAGTACTTC. This codes for CASRLARGRETQYF.